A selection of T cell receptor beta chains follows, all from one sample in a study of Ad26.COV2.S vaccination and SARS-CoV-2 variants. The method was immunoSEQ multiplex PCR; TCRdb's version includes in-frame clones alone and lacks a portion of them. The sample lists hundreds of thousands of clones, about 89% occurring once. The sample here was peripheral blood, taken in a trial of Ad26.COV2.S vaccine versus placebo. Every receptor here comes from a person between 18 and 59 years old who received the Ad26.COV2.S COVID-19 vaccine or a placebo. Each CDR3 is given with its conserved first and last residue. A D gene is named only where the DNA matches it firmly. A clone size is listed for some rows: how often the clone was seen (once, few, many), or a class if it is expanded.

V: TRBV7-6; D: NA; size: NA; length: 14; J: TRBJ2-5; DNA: TGTGCCAGCAGCTTAGGGACAGTGGACGAGACCCAGTACTTC; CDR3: CASSLGTVDETQYF
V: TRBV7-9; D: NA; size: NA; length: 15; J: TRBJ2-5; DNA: TGTGCCAGCAGCTCCACAGGAGCCCAGCAAGAGACCCAGTACTTC; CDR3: CASSSTGAQQETQYF
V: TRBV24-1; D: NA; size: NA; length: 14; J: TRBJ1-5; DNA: TGTGCCACCCCACCAGGGTATAGCAATCAGCCCCAGCATTTT; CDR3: CATPPGYSNQPQHF
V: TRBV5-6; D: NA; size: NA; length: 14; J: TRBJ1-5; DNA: TGTGCCAGCAGCTTACAGGGATATACTCAGCCCCAGCATTTT; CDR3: CASSLQGYTQPQHF
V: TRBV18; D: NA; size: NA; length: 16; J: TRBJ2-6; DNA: TGTGCCAGCTCGCTGGACGCCAGCTCTGGGGCCAACGTCCTGACTTTC; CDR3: CASSLDASSGANVLTF
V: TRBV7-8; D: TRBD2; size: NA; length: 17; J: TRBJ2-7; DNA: TGTGCCAGCAGCGCTGGGTTGGGACTAGCGGGGTTGGACGAGCAGTACTTC; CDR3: CASSAGLGLAGLDEQYF
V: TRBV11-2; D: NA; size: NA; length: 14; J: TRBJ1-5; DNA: TGTGCCAGCAGCTTAGATCCGGGGACTCAGCCCCAGCATTTT; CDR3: CASSLDPGTQPQHF
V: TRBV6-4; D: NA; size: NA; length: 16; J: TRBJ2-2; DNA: TGTGCCAGCAGTTCCGGGACAACCACGAACACCGGGGAGCTGTTTTTT; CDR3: CASSSGTTTNTGELFF
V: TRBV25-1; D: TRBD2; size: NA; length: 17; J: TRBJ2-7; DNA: TGTGCCAGCAGTGGCGAATCTAGCGGGGGGAATCCCCACGAGCAGTACTTC; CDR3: CASSGESSGGNPHEQYF
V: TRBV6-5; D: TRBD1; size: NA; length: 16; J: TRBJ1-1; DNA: TGTGCCAGCAGTTACCTCCCAGGACAGGGTGGAACTGAAGCTTTCTTT; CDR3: CASSYLPGQGGTEAFF
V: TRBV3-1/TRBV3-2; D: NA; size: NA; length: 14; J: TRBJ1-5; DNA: TGTGCCAGCAGCCAAGACAGGGTTGATCAGCCCCAGCATTTT; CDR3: CASSQDRVDQPQHF
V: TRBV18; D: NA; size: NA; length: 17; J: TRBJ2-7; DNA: TGTGCCAGCTCACCACCTAGGGACACCTTTACCTCCTACGAGCAGTACTTC; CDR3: CASSPPRDTFTSYEQYF
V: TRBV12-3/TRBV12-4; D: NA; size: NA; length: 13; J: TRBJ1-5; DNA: TGTGCCAGCAGTTTAACAGCGGGCCAGCCCCAGCATTTT; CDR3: CASSLTAGQPQHF
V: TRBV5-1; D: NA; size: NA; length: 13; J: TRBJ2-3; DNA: TGCGCCAGCAGTTTCCTTACTAGCGATACGCAGTATTTT; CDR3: CASSFLTSDTQYF
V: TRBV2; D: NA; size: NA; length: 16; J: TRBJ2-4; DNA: TGTGCCAGCAGTGAAGTGAAATATCTAGCCAAAAACATTCAGTACTTC; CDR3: CASSEVKYLAKNIQYF
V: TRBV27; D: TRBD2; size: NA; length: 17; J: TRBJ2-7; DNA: TGTGCCACTCGGTGGACTAGCGTAACGATCGGCTCCTACGAGCAGTACTTC; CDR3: CATRWTSVTIGSYEQYF
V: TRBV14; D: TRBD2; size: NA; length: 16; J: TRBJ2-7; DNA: TGTGCCAGCAGCCAAGCCGGGACTAGCGGGGGGAACGTTATTAACTTC; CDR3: CASSQAGTSGGNVINF
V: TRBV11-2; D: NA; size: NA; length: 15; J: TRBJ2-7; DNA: TGTGCCAGCAGCTTATGGTGGGGAAGCTCCTACGAGCAGTACTTC; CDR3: CASSLWWGSSYEQYF
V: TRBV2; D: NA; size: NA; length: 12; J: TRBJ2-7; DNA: TGTGCCAGCAGTGAAGTATCCTACGAGCAGTACTTC; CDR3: CASSEVSYEQYF
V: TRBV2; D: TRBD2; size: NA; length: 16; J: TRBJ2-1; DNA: TGTGCCGGTTCCGCCCTGACTAGCGGGAGAGGAAATGAGCAGTTCTTC; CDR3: CAGSALTSGRGNEQFF
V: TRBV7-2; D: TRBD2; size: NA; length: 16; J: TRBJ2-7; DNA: TGTGCCAGCAGCTCCAGGGTAGCGGGGGGTACCTACGAGCAGTACTTC; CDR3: CASSSRVAGGTYEQYF
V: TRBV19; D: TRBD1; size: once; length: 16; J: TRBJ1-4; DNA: TGTGCCAGTAGTACTGGACAGGGAAACCGAAATGAAAAACTGTTTTTT; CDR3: CASSTGQGNRNEKLFF
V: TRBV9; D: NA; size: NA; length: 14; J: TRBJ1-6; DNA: TGTGCCAGCAGCGCGGACAACTTCCCCTCACCCCTCCACTTT; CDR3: CASSADNFPSPLHF
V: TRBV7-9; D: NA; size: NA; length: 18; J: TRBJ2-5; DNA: TGTGCCAGCAGCTTACGTTTCCCGGGAGAGGGAGCAAAAGAGACCCAGTACTTC; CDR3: CASSLRFPGEGAKETQYF
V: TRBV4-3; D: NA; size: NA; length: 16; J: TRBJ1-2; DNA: TGCGCCAGCAGCCAAGGGGAAGGGGTTTTGGTCAAGGGCTACACCTTC; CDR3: CASSQGEGVLVKGYTF
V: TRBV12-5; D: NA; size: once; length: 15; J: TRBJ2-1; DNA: TGTGCTAGTGCTTTGGGTTCGAACTCCTACAATGAGCAGTTCTTC; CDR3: CASALGSNSYNEQFF
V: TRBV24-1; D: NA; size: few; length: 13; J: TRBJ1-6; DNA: TGTGCCACCAGTGATTTTGGGGATTCACCCCTCCACTTT; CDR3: CATSDFGDSPLHF
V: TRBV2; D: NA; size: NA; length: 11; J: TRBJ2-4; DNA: TGTGCCAGCAGAGAGAAAAACATTCAGTACTTC; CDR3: CASREKNIQYF
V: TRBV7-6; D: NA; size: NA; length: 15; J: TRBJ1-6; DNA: TGTGCCAGCAGCTTAGGACCACAGGGTGGCTCACCCCTCCACTTT; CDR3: CASSLGPQGGSPLHF
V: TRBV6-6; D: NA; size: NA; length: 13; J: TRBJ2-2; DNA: TGTGCCAGCAGCCCAAGGGCCGGCGGGGAGCTGTTTTTT; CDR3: CASSPRAGGELFF
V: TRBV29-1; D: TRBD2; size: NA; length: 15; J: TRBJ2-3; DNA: TGCAGCGTTGAACCACTAGCGGGAGCCGCAGATACGCAGTATTTT; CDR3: CSVEPLAGAADTQYF
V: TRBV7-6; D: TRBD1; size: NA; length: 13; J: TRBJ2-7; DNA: TGTGCCAGCAGCTTAGGGGACAGACCCGAGCAGTACTTC; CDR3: CASSLGDRPEQYF
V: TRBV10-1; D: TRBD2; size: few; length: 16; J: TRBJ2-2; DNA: TGCGCCAGCAGTGCCGGACTAGCGGGGAACACCGGGGAGCTGTTTTTT; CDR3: CASSAGLAGNTGELFF
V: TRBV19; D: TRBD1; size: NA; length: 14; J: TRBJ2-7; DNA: TGTGCCAGTAGTAGCGGACAGGGGTGGGACGAGCAGTACTTC; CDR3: CASSSGQGWDEQYF
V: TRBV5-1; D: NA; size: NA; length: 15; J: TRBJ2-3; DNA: TGCGCCAGCAGCTCTCGACTATCTAGCACAGATACGCAGTATTTT; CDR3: CASSSRLSSTDTQYF
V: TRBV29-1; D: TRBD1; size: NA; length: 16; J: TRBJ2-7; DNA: TGCAGCGTTGTGGGCTCCCGGGACAGAAGCTCCTACGAGCAGTACTTC; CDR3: CSVVGSRDRSSYEQYF
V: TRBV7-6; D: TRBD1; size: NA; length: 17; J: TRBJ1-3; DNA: TGTGCCAGCAGCTTAGCCTCGGGACAGGGGACTGGAAACACCATATATTTT; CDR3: CASSLASGQGTGNTIYF
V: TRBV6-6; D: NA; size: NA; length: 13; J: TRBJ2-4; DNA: TGTGCCAGCAGACCTAAGACGGACCACACGACCTATTTC; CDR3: CASRPKTDHTTYF
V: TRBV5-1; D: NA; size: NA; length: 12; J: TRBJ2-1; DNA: TGCGCCAGCAGCTTGGTCGCAAATGAGCAGTTCTTC; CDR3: CASSLVANEQFF
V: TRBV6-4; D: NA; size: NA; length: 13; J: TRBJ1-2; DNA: TGTGCCAGCAGCCCCATGTTGGGGTATGGCTACACCTTC; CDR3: CASSPMLGYGYTF
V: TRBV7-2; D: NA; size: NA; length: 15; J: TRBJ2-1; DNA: TGTGCCAGCAGCAGGGGCGGGGGCAGCTACAATGAGCAGTTCTTC; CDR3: CASSRGGGSYNEQFF
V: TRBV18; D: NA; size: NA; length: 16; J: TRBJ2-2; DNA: TGTGCCAGCTCACCGGCAAGGGGCCCGAGCACCGGGGAGCTGTTTTTT; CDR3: CASSPARGPSTGELFF
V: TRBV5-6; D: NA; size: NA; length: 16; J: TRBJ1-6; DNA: TGTGCCAGCAGCGCGAGCTGGGGACTTCTGGATTCACCCCTCCACTTT; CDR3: CASSASWGLLDSPLHF
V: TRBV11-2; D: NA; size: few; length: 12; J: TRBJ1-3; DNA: TGTGCCAGCGGGACATTCGGAAACACCATATATTTT; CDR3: CASGTFGNTIYF